These T cell receptor beta chains were read from a single sample in a study of T cell responses to AZD1222 COVID-19 vaccine. Method: immunoSEQ multiplex PCR; TCRdb's copy keeps in-frame clones and lacks some. The repertoire holds about 130,000 clones, with 85% to 95% as singletons. Sequenced here: peripheral blood, sampled on day 0 of AZD1222 vaccination. These receptors came from an adult in good health. CDR3s include the opening cysteine and the closing phenylalanine or tryptophan. D genes are given only for firm matches.

d_call j_call v_call cdr3_nt cdr3_aa
- TRBJ2-2 TRBV14 TGTGCCAGCAGCCATGGGGGGACAGTTGTCGGGGAGCTGTTTTTT CASSHGGTVVGELFF
TRBD1 TRBJ2-1 TRBV19 TGTGCCAGTAGCGGACTCGGGACAGCCTACTCCTACAATGAGCAGTTCTTC CASSGLGTAYSYNEQFF
- TRBJ1-5 TRBV4-1 TGCGCCAGCAGCCAAGATCCAGGGGTGCGGAGCAATCAGCCCCAGCATTTT CASSQDPGVRSNQPQHF
- TRBJ1-1 TRBV13 TGTGCCAGCAGCTACAGGGAGAACACTGAAGCTTTCTTT CASSYRENTEAFF
TRBD1 TRBJ2-6 TRBV5-1 TGCGCCAGCAGCCCCCTACTTACAGGGGCTGGGGCCAACGTCCTGACTTTC CASSPLLTGAGANVLTF
- TRBJ1-3 TRBV3-1/TRBV3-2 TGTGCCAGCAGCCAAGGCCAGGGTTTTGGAAACACCATATATTTT CASSQGQGFGNTIYF
TRBD1 TRBJ1-4 TRBV27 TGTGCCAGCAGGGGACAGGGGGTTTTAATAACGGATGAAAAACTGTTTTTT CASRGQGVLITDEKLFF
TRBD2 TRBJ2-5 TRBV4-1 TGCGCCAGCAGCCAAGAAACTGGGGGGGAAGAGACCCAGTACTTC CASSQETGGEETQYF
- TRBJ2-3 TRBV13 TGTGCCAGCAGCCCCTCAGGGGGGTTAGTGGCAGATACGCAGTATTTT CASSPSGGLVADTQYF
- TRBJ1-4 TRBV3-1/TRBV3-2 TGTGCCAGCAGCCAAAGAGCGACGTCCGGTAATGAAAAACTGTTTTTT CASSQRATSGNEKLFF
- TRBJ1-2 TRBV5-4 TGTGCCAGCAGCAGGCCCCTTTCGACAGGCCCAGCTAACTATGGCTACACCTTC CASSRPLSTGPANYGYTF
- TRBJ2-5 TRBV6-6 TGTGCCAGCAGTGACGTAGATAAAGGGGGGACCCAGTACTTC CASSDVDKGGTQYF
- TRBJ1-3 TRBV2 TGTGCCAGCAGCCGGGACATTGGAAACACCATATATTTT CASSRDIGNTIYF
TRBD1 TRBJ1-1 TRBV5-1 TGCGCCAGCACCTCGGGGGACCGGACAGGGCGGCCGGTGTACACTGAAGCTTTCTTT CASTSGDRTGRPVYTEAFF
- TRBJ1-1 TRBV11-2 TGTGCCAGCAGCCCGGGTCTCGGGGCTGAAGCTTTCTTT CASSPGLGAEAFF
- TRBJ1-1 TRBV19 TGTGCCAGTAGTTCCGGATCTATGAACACTGAAGCTTTCTTT CASSSGSMNTEAFF
- TRBJ1-2 TRBV6-5 TGTGCCAGCAGTTACCACAAGGATTATGGCTACACCTTC CASSYHKDYGYTF
TRBD1 TRBJ2-5 TRBV5-1 TGCGCCAGCTCCGAGAGCCGGGACAGGTTCGGAGAGACCCAGTACTTC CASSESRDRFGETQYF
- TRBJ1-2 TRBV7-8 TGTGCCAGCAGCTTAATCGTCCGGGGAAGCTATGGCTACACCTTC CASSLIVRGSYGYTF
- TRBJ2-2 TRBV3-1/TRBV3-2 TGTGCCAGCAGCCTCCTTGGGGGGTCCGGGGAGCTGTTTTTT CASSLLGGSGELFF
- TRBJ2-3 TRBV18 TGTGCCAGCTCACCATTTACCCAAGATACGCAGTATTTT CASSPFTQDTQYF
TRBD1 TRBJ1-1 TRBV13 TGTGCCAGCAGGTTAGGACAGGCTGTCACTGAAGCTTTCTTT CASRLGQAVTEAFF
- TRBJ1-4 TRBV5-1 TGCGCCAGCAGCCCAGGTTGGGGGAATGAAAAACTGTTTTTT CASSPGWGNEKLFF
TRBD2 TRBJ2-2 TRBV19 TGTGCCAGTAGACTAGCGGAAAACACCGGGGAGCTGTTTTTT CASRLAENTGELFF
TRBD2 TRBJ2-3 TRBV4-1 TGCGCCAGCAGCCAAGATAAGGCTAGCGGGGGGGCACATACGCAGTATTTT CASSQDKASGGAHTQYF
- TRBJ2-3 TRBV5-4 TGTGCCAGCAGCTTGAGCGGCGGGCTAAGCACAGATACGCAGTATTTT CASSLSGGLSTDTQYF
TRBD1 TRBJ1-2 TRBV28 TGTGCCAGCAGTTTATTGGGACAGCACTACACCTTC CASSLLGQHYTF
- TRBJ1-1 TRBV18 TGTGCCAGCTCACACACCCCTGGGACTGAAGCTTTCTTT CASSHTPGTEAFF
- TRBJ2-4 TRBV7-8 TGTGCCAGCAGGAGGGACAACTCAAACATTCAGTACTTC CASRRDNSNIQYF
- TRBJ2-3 TRBV7-2 TGTGCCAGCAGCTTGGGCGGGGCTAGCACAGATACGCAGTATTTT CASSLGGASTDTQYF
- TRBJ1-2 TRBV5-6 TGTGCCAGCAGCTTGTGGATTTATGGCTACACCTTC CASSLWIYGYTF
- TRBJ1-1 TRBV9 TGTGCCAGCAGCACCCCCCCCGGGACGGCTAACACTGAAGCTTTCTTT CASSTPPGTANTEAFF
- TRBJ2-3 TRBV18 TGTGCCAGCTCACCAGGTGTCGGGACTAGCACAGATACGCAGTATTTT CASSPGVGTSTDTQYF